Below are 20 T cell receptor beta chains sequenced from a single sample in a study of T cells in Graves' hyperthyroidism and ophthalmopathy. TCR beta CDR3 regions were amplified from RNA transcripts. The HTBI primer set was used in a first-round RT-PCR of the TCR CDR3. TCRdb passed the multiplex PCR reads through MiXCR, listing each CDR3 protein once. Seen here are about 350,000 distinct CDR3 sequences, 15% observed once, and the top ten hold about 21%. The sequenced material came from blood. Receptor source: an older woman with Graves' ophthalmopathy.

A few counts support this clonotype. The chain employs TRBV4-1 and TRBJ2-5, with unresolved D. This CDR3 is 13 amino acids long. Germline V gene lookup returns CDR1 MGHRA and CDR2 YSYEKL. V lost 1 base and J lost 4, with 7 bases in between. In nucleotides, the CDR3 is TGCGCCAGCAGCCAAGCTCTGCGAGAGACCCAGTACTTC. Translating it yields CASSQALRETQYF.

The table lists this clonotype with many counts. The chain is built from TRBV29-1 and TRBJ1-1; D perhaps matches TRBD1 (6 bases). V was clipped by 7 bases and J by 4 bases, with 13 bases between them. CDR1 is SQVTM, CDR2 ANQGSEA, per germline. The CDR3 length is 12 residues. This CDR3 is CSAGGHGTEAFF. The CDR3, as DNA: TGCAGCGCTGGGGGCCACGGCACTGAAGCTTTCTTT.

The chain carries TRBV27 and TRBJ2-3; TRBD2 matches 10 bases. The CDR3 has 18 residues. Trimming at V came to 2 bases and at J to 2 bases, leaving 10 bases not matched to a gene. The germline CDR1 and CDR2 sequences are MNHEY and SMNVEV (reference sequence). The CDR3 region has the DNA TGTGCCAGCAGTTTAACCCCGGGACTAGCGCCATCCACAGATACGCAGTATTTT. Translated, it gives CASSLTPGLAPSTDTQYF.

The chain employs TRBV5-1 and TRBJ2-3; the match to TRBD2 covers 9 bases. CDR1 is SGHRS, CDR2 YFSETQ, per germline. The CDR3 has 15 amino acids. The ends lost 2 bases at V and 4 bases at J; junction bases unmatched: 5. The CDR3 spells CASSLGGREPDTQYF. The CDR3 DNA follows: TGCGCCAGCAGCTTAGGCGGGAGGGAGCCAGATACGCAGTATTTT.

The V call is TRBV24-1, the J call TRBJ2-1, with TRBD1 identical over 12 bases. The CDR3 sequence is 16 residues long. Germline lookup yields CDR1 KGHDR and CDR2 SFDVKD. V lost 3 bases and J lost 7; bases outside the gene matches: 6. CDR3 sequence: CATSDVGTGGGNEQFF. DNA for the CDR3: TGTGCCACCAGTGATGTCGGGACAGGGGGCGGGAATGAGCAGTTCTTC.

Only one count was recorded for this clonotype. A much more abundant neighbour one base away suggests this may be a read error. The chain employs TRBV5-4 and TRBJ1-2; 9 positions agree with TRBD1. Germline CDR1 and CDR2: SGHNT and YYREEE (reference sequence). This CDR3 contains 14 residues. Losses at the gene ends were 4 bases for V and 3 bases for J; bases not matched to a gene: 4. The CDR3 region is CASSNRGRDYGYTF. The CDR3 bases are TGTGCCAGCAGCAACAGGGGGCGCGACTATGGCTACACCTTC.

The chain uses TRBV24-1 and TRBJ2-1; a weak D match, TRBD2 (7 bases). The V end lost 3 bases, the J end lost 4 bases, and 21 bases lay between the germline ends. This CDR3 is built from 18 residues. The V gene's germline CDR1 is KGHDR and CDR2 SFDVKD. The CDR3 bases are TGTGCCACCAGTGATGAAGGGGGACCTAGCGGCGATTACAATGAGCAGTTCTTC. Translating it yields CATSDEGGPSGDYNEQFF.

The table lists this clonotype with many counts. Its ends do not fully match the called genes, so a read error is possible. The chain couples TRBV12-3 or TRBV12-4 to TRBJ2-2; the D call may be TRBD1 or TRBD2 (5 bases each). The length of the CDR3 is 14 residues. In nucleotides, the CDR3 is TGCCCAATGTGCCAGGGACGAAACACCGGGGAGCTGTTTTTT. As protein: CPMCQGRNTGELFF.

This clonotype was observed a few times. V is TRBV28 and J is TRBJ1-1; a possible D gene is TRBD1 (5 bases). Deletions cut 6 bases from V and 1 base from J, with 18 bases between. The CDR3 has 16 residues. CDR1 and CDR2 (germline): MDHEN, SYDVKM. The CDR3 region is CASRRPGPARNTEAFF. The CDR3 bases are TGTGCCAGCAGGCGTCCGGGACCGGCAAGGAACACTGAAGCTTTCTTT.

The rearrangement joins TRBV7-3 to TRBJ2-3; possibly TRBD2 for D (5 bases). Trimming left V 1 base short and J 2 bases short, with 7 bases between. The CDR3 is 14 amino acids. Germline V lookup: CDR1 SGHTA, CDR2 FQGTGA. CDR3 sequence reads: CASSLIANTDTQYF. The CDR3 DNA sequence: TGTGCCAGCAGCTTAATAGCGAACACAGATACGCAGTATTTT. Together with reference TRBV7-3 and TRBJ2-3, the CDR3 gives the full variable domain: GAGVSQTPSNKVTEKGKYVELRCDPISGHTALYWYRQSLGQGPEFLIYFQGTGAADDSGLPNDRFFAVRPEGSVSTLKIQRTERGDSAVYLCASSLIANTDTQYFGPGTRLTVL.

This clonotype was seen more than once but under ten times. The chain is built from TRBV29-1 and TRBJ2-2, with D possibly TRBD1 on 5 matching bases. The V end was cut by 5 bases, the J end by 6 bases, with 16 bases between. Looked up from germline, CDR1 is SQVTM and CDR2 is ANQGSEA. This CDR3 is 14 amino acids long. As DNA, the CDR3 is TGCAGCGTTCCAGGCGTAGGGGCCGCCGGGGAGCTGTTTTTT. Translating gives CSVPGVGAAGELFF.

About this clonotype itself: With a much larger clone just one base away, this may be a read error. The chain carries TRBV6-1 and TRBJ1-5; D perhaps matches TRBD1 (5 bases). There are 14 residues in the CDR3. Germline V gene sequence: CDR1 MNHNS, CDR2 SASEGT. CDR3 sequence reads: CASSETVRNRPQHF. DNA for the CDR3: TGTGCCAGCAGTGAGACAGTACGGAATCGGCCCCAGCATTTT.

This clonotype was observed many times. The chain recombines TRBV7-8 with TRBJ1-1; D gene uncertain. Germline CDR1 and CDR2: SGHVS and FQNEAQ. This CDR3 region has 13 residues. Trimming shortened V by 5 bases and J by 11 bases, and 18 bases separated the two germline ends. The CDR3 bases are TGTGCCAGCAGCCAACAGCTGCTCCCGGGGGCTTTCTTT. This sequence encodes CASSQQLLPGAFF.

This chain uses TRBV19 with TRBJ1-5; TRBD1 matches 9 bases. CDR1 and CDR2 (germline): LNHDA, SQIVND (reference sequence). Unmatched junction bases numbered 8, after V lost 6 bases and J lost 5 bases. The length of the CDR3 is 15 residues. The CDR3: CASRDGQGIHQPQHF. The CDR3 coding sequence is TGTGCCAGTAGAGATGGACAGGGGATCCATCAGCCCCAGCATTTT.

Turning to this clonotype: Relative to the germline gene, one junction end is altered; a read error may explain this. The chain recombines TRBV27 with TRBJ2-3; 8 bases match TRBD2. Germline V CDR1 and CDR2: MNHEY, SMNVEV (reference sequence). CDR3 length: 17 residues. CDR3 in amino acids: CASSLVPGLAAQDTRYF. DNA of the CDR3: TGTGCCAGCAGTTTAGTCCCAGGACTAGCAGCCCAGGATACGCGGTATTTT.

V and J are TRBV6-5 and TRBJ1-2, with D uncertain. The CDR3 loop spans 12 amino acids. Trimming shortened V by 2 bases and J by 8 bases, and 9 bases separated the two germline ends. Germline-derived CDR1 and CDR2 are MNHEY and SVGAGI. For the CDR3, the DNA is TGTGCCAGCAGTTACCACCAAGAGGGCTACACCTTC. Translating gives CASSYHQEGYTF.

The chain links TRBV9 to TRBJ2-3; the D is unclear. V lost 0 bases to trimming and J lost 6 bases, with 17 bases between them. This CDR3 has 16 amino acids. Germline V gene data show CDR1 as SGDLS and CDR2 as YYNGEE. The CDR3 protein is CASSVASARPPDTQYF. CDR3 nucleotide sequence: TGTGCCAGCAGCGTAGCCAGCGCCCGCCCCCCGGATACGCAGTATTTT. Full variable domain (rest looked up from reference TRBV9 and TRBJ2-3): DSGVTQTPKHLITATGQRVTLRCSPRSGDLSVYWYQQSLDQGLQFLIQYYNGEERAKGNILERFSAQQFPDLHSELNLSSLELGDSALYFCASSVASARPPDTQYFGPGTRLTVL.

The chain recombines TRBV3-1 with TRBJ2-7, with D uncertain. Per germline, CDR1 LGHDT and CDR2 YNNKEL (reference sequence). The CDR3 consists of 13 residues. V gave up 4 bases and J gave up 6 bases, with 13 bases separating them. This chain's CDR3 is CASSPLAVSEQYF. The CDR3 DNA reads as TGTGCCAGCAGCCCGCTGGCGGTCTCCGAGCAGTACTTC.

This clonotype was recorded many times. The J gene is TRBJ2-2, the V gene TRBV5-1, with D perhaps TRBD1 or TRBD2 (5 bases each). CDR1 SGHRS and CDR2 YFSETQ come from the germline V gene. V was trimmed by 4 bases and J by 4 bases, leaving 14 bases between them. The CDR3 has 15 amino acids. In nucleotides, the CDR3 is TGCGCCAGCAGCCCGGGGACGTCCATCACCGGGGAGCTGTTTTTT. The encoded protein is CASSPGTSITGELFF.

There are many counts of this clonotype. The CDR3 DNA reads as TGTGCCAGCAGTGAAGTCCGGGCTAGCGGGAGGTCTTACAATGAGCAGTTCTTC. Its translation: CASSEVRASGRSYNEQFF. This chain joins TRBV6-1 and TRBJ2-1; TRBD2 matches at 11 bases. With 1 base clipped from V and 4 bases from J, the junction kept 9 bases outside the gene matches. In germline, CDR1 is MNHNS, CDR2 SASEGT. The CDR3 loop spans 18 amino acids.